Listed here are 10 T cell receptor beta chains from one sample, sequenced in a study of blood T cell repertoires in COVID-19. Profiled with immunoSEQ multiplex PCR; TCRdb holds only in-frame clones, not every one. The sample lists more than 70,000 clones, 80% to 90% occurring once. The sample was peripheral blood. These receptors originate from a man aged 80 or over with active or convalescent COVID-19.

This chain links TRBV3-1 (or the pseudogene TRBV3-2) with TRBJ2-7; TRBD1 might be the D (5 bases). The CDR3 has 14 residues. Germline-derived CDR1 and CDR2 are LGHDT and YNNKEL (reference sequence). Trimming took 1 base from V and 9 from J, leaving 16 bases between them. As DNA, the CDR3 is TGTGCCAGCAGCCAAGGACAGTCCCCGGCCGGGCAGTACTTC. It specifies CASSQGQSPAGQYF.

The chain links TRBV29-1 to TRBJ1-1; D remains unclear. This CDR3 is 14 amino acids long. The germline gives CDR1 SQVTM, CDR2 ANQGSEA. Trimming pared 3 bases from V and 7 bases from J, leaving 18 bases between. CDR3 DNA: TGCAGCGTTGATAGCGGACTGCCCCCGATTGAAGCTTTCTTT. Translating it yields CSVDSGLPPIEAFF.

This clone has more than one count but fewer than ten. The chain is built from TRBV5-1 and TRBJ2-3; 7 nucleotides line up with TRBD2. Germline V CDR1 and CDR2: SGHRS, YFSETQ. The CDR3 loop spans 14 amino acids. Trimming cost V 5 bases and J 2 bases; bases outside gene matches: 5. DNA of the CDR3: TGCGCCAGCAGTGGCGGACTAGTCACAGATACGCAGTATTTT. This sequence encodes CASSGGLVTDTQYF.

V is TRBV7-2 and J is TRBJ1-2, with D maybe TRBD1 (5 bases). This CDR3 spans 14 amino acids. The germline V gene encodes CDR1 SGHTA and CDR2 FQGNSA. The V gene lost 1 base and the J gene lost 2 bases, with 8 bases spanning the gap. The CDR3, as DNA: TGTGCCAGCAGCTTAGGTGGACAAAACTATGGCTACACCTTC. It specifies CASSLGGQNYGYTF.

This clone has a single count. This rearrangement joins TRBV5-3 to TRBJ2-7, with TRBD2 matching over 8 bases. TRBV5-3 falls under the ORF class, with uncertain function. V gave up 4 bases and J gave up 0 bases; unmatched junction bases: 12. This CDR3 region has 17 residues. CDR3 amino acids: CARSAGLAHFFSYEQYF. CDR3 coding DNA: TGTGCCAGAAGCGCTGGACTAGCCCACTTCTTCTCCTACGAGCAGTACTTC.

With regard to this clone: Other DNA sequences in the sample encode the same CDR3. The rearrangement joins TRBV7-2 to TRBJ2-1, with 10 bases aligning to TRBD2. Germline trimming cut 6 bases from V and 0 bases from J; bases unmatched to any gene: 2. The length of the CDR3 is 15 residues. Germline CDR1 SGHTA, CDR2 FQGNSA. The CDR3: CASSRTSGSYNEQFF. CDR3 bases: TGTGCCAGCAGTCGGACTAGCGGCTCCTACAATGAGCAGTTCTTC.

The chain has TRBV7-8 and TRBJ1-4, with D possibly matching TRBD1 (5 bases). The CDR3 covers 12 residues. V gave up 4 bases and J gave up 8 bases, with 8 bases separating them. In germline, CDR1 is SGHVS, CDR2 FQNEAQ. CDR3 coding DNA: TGTGCCAGCAGCTACGGGGGGGAAAAACTGTTTTTT. Its translation is CASSYGGEKLFF.

The chain uses TRBV2 and TRBJ1-1; the match to TRBD1 covers 8 bases. The CDR3 has 15 residues. Losses at the gene ends were 6 bases for V and 1 base for J; bases not matched to a gene: 7. Germline V gives CDR1 SNHLY, CDR2 FYNNEI. The CDR3 protein is CASRKQGEGNTEAFF. The CDR3 coding sequence is TGTGCCAGCAGAAAACAGGGGGAAGGGAACACTGAAGCTTTCTTT.

The rearrangement links TRBV7-9 to TRBJ2-7; TRBD2 agrees at 8 bases. Germline CDR1 SEHNR, CDR2 FQNEAQ (reference sequence). The CDR3 is made up of 15 amino acids. Unmatched junction bases numbered 7, after V lost 1 base and J lost 5 bases. The CDR3 reads CASSLGGGRIDEQYF. The CDR3 DNA reads TGTGCCAGCAGCTTAGGCGGCGGGAGGATCGACGAGCAGTACTTC.

V usage is TRBV5-1 and J usage is TRBJ2-1; D is unclear. The CDR3 length is 15 residues. CDR1 and CDR2 (germline): SGHRS, YFSETQ. The V and J ends lost 4 bases and 2 bases respectively, with 13 bases between them. This CDR3 reads CASSPEVGTYNEQFF. Written as DNA, the CDR3 is TGCGCCAGCAGCCCCGAGGTCGGCACCTACAATGAGCAGTTCTTC.